One sample yielded the 2 T cell receptor beta chains listed below, sequenced in a study of T cell responses to AZD1222 COVID-19 vaccine. The protocol was immunoSEQ multiplex PCR, while the TCRdb copy is restricted to in-frame clones and leaves out a portion. Among 110,000 to 150,000 clones listed, 92% were seen once. Sequencing used peripheral blood, obtained 28 days after the second AZD1222 dose. The receptors here all came from an adult who received the AZD1222 COVID-19 vaccine.

This rearrangement joins TRBV5-4 to TRBJ2-7; TRBD1 agrees at 9 bases. The CDR3 totals 16 residues. J gave up 0 bases and V 3 bases, and 7 bases lay outside the gene matches. CDR1 is SGHNT and CDR2 is YYREEE in the germline V gene (reference sequence). The CDR3 sequence is CASSSTGGRLSYEQYF. DNA of the CDR3: TGTGCCAGCAGCTCGACAGGGGGAAGGCTCTCCTACGAGCAGTACTTC.

The count of this clone is one. The chain links TRBV20-1 to TRBJ1-2, with D unclear. This CDR3 region has 11 residues. Trimming cost V 3 bases and J 4 bases, with 6 bases left between them. The germline V gene encodes CDR1 DFQATT and CDR2 SNEGSKA (reference sequence). The CDR3 spells CSASRSYGYTF. The CDR3 nucleotides read TGCAGTGCTAGTCGTAGCTATGGCTACACCTTC.